Listed below are T cell receptor beta chains from one sample, sequenced in a study of spatial heterogeneity in lung cancer. From the 5' RACE reads, TCRdb called clonotypes with MiXCR, one entry per CDR3 protein. The sample contains about 100,000 distinct CDR3 sequences, approximately 19% of which appear only once. The input for sequencing was PBMCs, taken at follow-up. The receptors come from a male donor with early-stage non-small cell lung cancer. CDR3s include the opening cysteine and the closing phenylalanine or tryptophan. The order of the fields is CDR3 protein, CDR3 DNA, D gene, V gene, clone size, J gene. A D gene is named only where the DNA matches it firmly. Expanded clones are given a class, and other clones once, few, many or no size at all.

CDR3aa: CSAPDGLAYGEQFF
CDR3nt: TGCAGTGCTCCGGACGGGCTAGCGTACGGTGAGCAGTTCTTC
d_gene: NA
v_gene: TRBV20-1
abundance: few
j_gene: TRBJ2-1

CDR3aa: CAWSAQGDNSPLHF
CDR3nt: TGTGCCTGGAGTGCACAGGGTGATAATTCACCCCTCCACTTT
d_gene: NA
v_gene: TRBV30
abundance: few
j_gene: TRBJ1-6

CDR3aa: CASSLGFGGIKTQYF
CDR3nt: TGTGCCAGCAGCTTAGGGTTTGGGGGGATAAAGACCCAGTACTTC
d_gene: NA
v_gene: TRBV7-8
abundance: few
j_gene: TRBJ2-5

CDR3aa: CASSPVNTGELFF
CDR3nt: TGTGCCAGCAGCCCCGTGAACACCGGGGAGCTGTTTTTT
d_gene: NA
v_gene: TRBV13
abundance: few
j_gene: TRBJ2-2

CDR3aa: CSALWTGRISEQYF
CDR3nt: TGCAGCGCCCTCTGGACAGGAAGAATCTCCGAGCAGTACTTC
d_gene: TRBD1
v_gene: TRBV29-1
abundance: NA
j_gene: TRBJ2-7

CDR3aa: CASSLSGKGASGELFF
CDR3nt: TGTGCCAGCAGTCTAAGCGGGAAGGGGGCCTCCGGGGAGCTGTTTTTT
d_gene: NA
v_gene: TRBV12-3/TRBV12-4
abundance: NA
j_gene: TRBJ2-2

CDR3aa: CSVEDSGGRMNIQYF
CDR3nt: TGCAGCGTTGAGGACAGTGGAGGGCGGATGAACATTCAGTACTTC
d_gene: NA
v_gene: TRBV29-1
abundance: few
j_gene: TRBJ2-4

CDR3aa: CASRATSGRMYEQYF
CDR3nt: TGTGCCAGCAGGGCGACTAGCGGGAGAATGTACGAGCAGTACTTC
d_gene: TRBD2
v_gene: TRBV28
abundance: NA
j_gene: TRBJ2-7

CDR3aa: CASSQERGTSQYF
CDR3nt: TGTGCCAGCAGCCAAGAGCGGGGGACCTCCCAGTACTTC
d_gene: TRBD2
v_gene: TRBV3-1
abundance: NA
j_gene: TRBJ2-5

CDR3aa: CASSPPATGGSGEAFF
CDR3nt: TGTGCCAGCAGCCCCCCGGCTACAGGGGGCTCTGGCGAAGCTTTCTTT
d_gene: TRBD1
v_gene: TRBV7-6
abundance: few
j_gene: TRBJ1-1

CDR3aa: CAWSVGGSQPQHF
CDR3nt: TGTGCCTGGAGTGTAGGGGGAAGTCAGCCCCAGCATTTT
d_gene: NA
v_gene: TRBV30
abundance: NA
j_gene: TRBJ1-5

CDR3aa: CATSHVLRDRVGSTDTQYF
CDR3nt: TGTGCCACCAGTCATGTACTCCGGGACAGGGTTGGGAGCACAGATACGCAGTATTTT
d_gene: TRBD1
v_gene: TRBV15
abundance: NA
j_gene: TRBJ2-3

CDR3aa: CASSLRTTSGEQFF
CDR3nt: TGTGCCAGCAGCTTACGAACTACTAGCGGGGAGCAGTTCTTC
d_gene: TRBD2
v_gene: TRBV11-2
abundance: NA
j_gene: TRBJ2-1

CDR3aa: CASSLEVGRGRKDTQYF
CDR3nt: TGTGCCAGCAGCTTAGAGGTCGGCAGGGGGCGCAAAGATACGCAGTATTTT
d_gene: TRBD1
v_gene: TRBV11-2
abundance: NA
j_gene: TRBJ2-3

CDR3aa: CASSQVGQGFDEQFF
CDR3nt: TGTGCCAGCAGCCAAGTCGGTCAGGGATTCGATGAGCAGTTCTTC
d_gene: NA
v_gene: TRBV4-2
abundance: few
j_gene: TRBJ2-1

CDR3aa: CASRGQLNTGELFF
CDR3nt: TGTGCCAGCAGAGGACAGCTGAACACCGGGGAGCTGTTTTTT
d_gene: NA
v_gene: TRBV2
abundance: NA
j_gene: TRBJ2-2

CDR3aa: CAISSRTSGSTQRGSYNEQFF
CDR3nt: TGTGCCATCAGTTCCAGGACTAGCGGTTCCACCCAACGCGGCTCCTACAATGAGCAGTTCTTC
d_gene: TRBD2
v_gene: TRBV10-3
abundance: NA
j_gene: TRBJ2-1

CDR3aa: CASSRGAGTSEKLFF
CDR3nt: TGTGCCAGCAGCCGGGGGGCAGGGACATCAGAAAAACTGTTTTTT
d_gene: NA
v_gene: TRBV7-9
abundance: NA
j_gene: TRBJ1-4

CDR3aa: CASSVSDRNIQYF
CDR3nt: TGTGCCAGCAGCGTTAGCGACAGAAACATTCAGTACTTC
d_gene: NA
v_gene: TRBV9
abundance: many
j_gene: TRBJ2-4

CDR3aa: CASSGAGRIATNEKLFF
CDR3nt: TGTGCCAGCAGCGGAGCAGGGCGGATTGCAACTAATGAAAAACTGTTTTTT
d_gene: NA
v_gene: TRBV14
abundance: NA
j_gene: TRBJ1-4

CDR3aa: CASSQVFREKRTDTQYF
CDR3nt: TGCGCCAGCAGCCAAGTATTTAGGGAAAAGAGGACAGATACGCAGTATTTT
d_gene: NA
v_gene: TRBV4-1
abundance: NA
j_gene: TRBJ2-3

CDR3aa: CASSELGRSPLHF
CDR3nt: TGTGCCAGCAGTGAACTGGGCAGGTCACCCCTCCACTTT
d_gene: NA
v_gene: TRBV2
abundance: few
j_gene: TRBJ1-6

CDR3aa: CASSPPHSGNQPQHF
CDR3nt: TGTGCCAGCTCACCCCCCCACAGCGGCAATCAGCCCCAGCATTTT
d_gene: NA
v_gene: TRBV18
abundance: NA
j_gene: TRBJ1-5

CDR3aa: CASSQDRGGTRPLEQYF
CDR3nt: TGTGCCAGCAGCCAAGATCGGGGTGGGACTAGGCCTCTCGAGCAGTACTTC
d_gene: TRBD2
v_gene: TRBV4-2
abundance: NA
j_gene: TRBJ2-7

CDR3aa: CSAWAFNGQPQHF
CDR3nt: TGCAGTGCTTGGGCCTTTAACGGGCAGCCCCAGCATTTT
d_gene: NA
v_gene: TRBV20-1
abundance: few
j_gene: TRBJ1-5

CDR3aa: CASSYISGSLFF
CDR3nt: TGTGCCAGCAGTTATATTTCAGGGAGTCTGTTCTTC
d_gene: NA
v_gene: TRBV11-3
abundance: NA
j_gene: TRBJ2-1

CDR3aa: CASSPGPEPYQPQHF
CDR3nt: TGTGCCAGCAGCCCGGGCCCTGAACCATATCAGCCCCAGCATTTT
d_gene: NA
v_gene: TRBV7-6
abundance: few
j_gene: TRBJ1-5

CDR3aa: CASSPDRLNEKLFF
CDR3nt: TGTGCCAGCAGCCCGGACCGACTTAATGAAAAACTGTTTTTT
d_gene: NA
v_gene: TRBV5-6
abundance: few
j_gene: TRBJ1-4

CDR3aa: CASSSQRGLSTDTQYF
CDR3nt: TGTGCCAGCAGCTCCCAGCGGGGGCTGTCCACAGATACGCAGTATTTT
d_gene: TRBD2
v_gene: TRBV7-2
abundance: NA
j_gene: TRBJ2-3

CDR3aa: CSARLPVGQGPLSSYEQYF
CDR3nt: TGCAGTGCCCGTCTTCCCGTGGGACAGGGGCCCCTCAGCTCCTACGAGCAGTACTTC
d_gene: TRBD1
v_gene: TRBV20-1
abundance: many
j_gene: TRBJ2-7

CDR3aa: CSARTPRARGIAEKLFF
CDR3nt: TGCAGTGCTAGAACACCCAGAGCACGGGGGATCGCGGAAAAACTGTTTTTT
d_gene: NA
v_gene: TRBV20-1
abundance: NA
j_gene: TRBJ1-4

CDR3aa: CASSLAPPGPRRRVKNTEAFF
CDR3nt: TGTGCCAGCAGCTTAGCTCCCCCGGGACCTCGACGGCGGGTAAAGAACACTGAAGCTTTCTTT
d_gene: NA
v_gene: TRBV7-2
abundance: many
j_gene: TRBJ1-1

CDR3aa: CAWTEQVTGELFF
CDR3nt: TGTGCCTGGACCGAACAGGTCACCGGGGAGCTGTTTTTT
d_gene: NA
v_gene: TRBV30
abundance: few
j_gene: TRBJ2-2

CDR3aa: CASSSDGLIVSGYTF
CDR3nt: TGTGCCAGCAGCTCTGACGGCCTAATCGTATCTGGCTACACCTTC
d_gene: NA
v_gene: TRBV7-2
abundance: many
j_gene: TRBJ1-2

CDR3aa: CASSREGSSLSGANVLTF
CDR3nt: TGTGCCAGCAGCCGTGAGGGCTCATCCCTCTCTGGGGCCAACGTCCTGACTTTC
d_gene: NA
v_gene: TRBV7-3
abundance: few
j_gene: TRBJ2-6

CDR3aa: CASSLGQGSSPLHF
CDR3nt: TGTGCCAGCAGCTTAGGACAGGGATCTTCACCCCTCCACTTT
d_gene: TRBD1
v_gene: TRBV11-2
abundance: many
j_gene: TRBJ1-6

CDR3aa: CASTVGRTDTQYF
CDR3nt: TGCGCCAGCACTGTAGGGCGCACAGATACGCAGTATTTT
d_gene: NA
v_gene: TRBV5-1
abundance: few
j_gene: TRBJ2-3

CDR3aa: CASSPQQLEAFF
CDR3nt: TGTGCCAGCTCGCCCCAACAGCTTGAAGCTTTCTTT
d_gene: NA
v_gene: TRBV18
abundance: few
j_gene: TRBJ1-1

CDR3aa: CASSLVPTENTGELFF
CDR3nt: TGTGCCAGCAGCTTGGTCCCGACAGAGAACACCGGGGAGCTGTTTTTT
d_gene: NA
v_gene: TRBV5-5
abundance: many
j_gene: TRBJ2-2

CDR3aa: CASSWGAFSPLHF
CDR3nt: TGTGCCAGCAGCTGGGGGGCATTTTCACCCCTCCACTTT
d_gene: NA
v_gene: TRBV5-6
abundance: NA
j_gene: TRBJ1-6

CDR3aa: CASSLGLGNTIYF
CDR3nt: TGTGCCAGCAGTTTGGGTCTTGGAAACACCATATATTTT
d_gene: NA
v_gene: TRBV6-6
abundance: NA
j_gene: TRBJ1-3

CDR3aa: CASSSSRTGNTQYF
CDR3nt: TGTGCCAGCAGTTCCTCTCGGACAGGGAATACGCAGTATTTT
d_gene: TRBD1
v_gene: TRBV28
abundance: few
j_gene: TRBJ2-3

CDR3aa: CASSLGRVLNTDTQYF
CDR3nt: TGTGCCAGCAGCCTGGGACGGGTATTAAACACAGATACGCAGTATTTT
d_gene: NA
v_gene: TRBV5-6
abundance: NA
j_gene: TRBJ2-3

CDR3aa: CASNQEGSYNSPLHF
CDR3nt: TGTGCCAGCAACCAAGAGGGCAGTTATAATTCACCCCTCCACTTT
d_gene: NA
v_gene: TRBV3-1
abundance: NA
j_gene: TRBJ1-6

CDR3aa: CAIGGVNSNQPQHF
CDR3nt: TGTGCCATCGGTGGGGTTAATAGCAATCAGCCCCAGCATTTT
d_gene: NA
v_gene: TRBV10-3
abundance: few
j_gene: TRBJ1-5

CDR3aa: CATHAGAGGYTF
CDR3nt: TGTGCCACCCACGCGGGGGCGGGTGGCTACACCTTC
d_gene: NA
v_gene: TRBV25-1
abundance: NA
j_gene: TRBJ1-2

CDR3aa: CASSKQTDTQYF
CDR3nt: TGTGCCAGCAGCAAGCAGACAGACACGCAGTATTTT
d_gene: NA
v_gene: TRBV9
abundance: NA
j_gene: TRBJ2-3

CDR3aa: CSAFEYGYTF
CDR3nt: TGCAGTGCTTTTGAATATGGCTACACCTTC
d_gene: NA
v_gene: TRBV20-1
abundance: few
j_gene: TRBJ1-2

CDR3aa: CASSPGISVSSYEQYF
CDR3nt: TGTGCCAGCAGCCCCGGTATATCAGTCAGCTCCTACGAGCAGTACTTC
d_gene: NA
v_gene: TRBV7-2
abundance: few
j_gene: TRBJ2-7

CDR3aa: CASSPKRLPETQYF
CDR3nt: TGTGCCAGCAGCCCCAAGCGCCTCCCTGAGACCCAGTACTTC
d_gene: NA
v_gene: TRBV7-2
abundance: once
j_gene: TRBJ2-5

CDR3aa: CASRCTYNEQFF
CDR3nt: TGTGCCAGCCGTTGCACATACAATGAGCAGTTCTTC
d_gene: NA
v_gene: TRBV7-2
abundance: NA
j_gene: TRBJ2-1

CDR3aa: CASSSAGGGSYEQYF
CDR3nt: TGTGCCAGCAGTTCGGCAGGGGGAGGCTCCTACGAGCAGTACTTC
d_gene: NA
v_gene: TRBV6-5
abundance: medium-sized
j_gene: TRBJ2-7

CDR3aa: CSAYGQQETQYF
CDR3nt: TGCAGCGCCTACGGACAGCAAGAGACCCAGTACTTC
d_gene: NA
v_gene: TRBV29-1
abundance: few
j_gene: TRBJ2-5

CDR3aa: CASSLSGSTDTQYF
CDR3nt: TGTGCCAGCAGTTTATCCGGGAGCACAGATACGCAGTATTTT
d_gene: NA
v_gene: TRBV12-3/TRBV12-4
abundance: few
j_gene: TRBJ2-3